The entry that follows covers one TCR beta chain sequence. Its target is unknown. This sample stems from a study of OX40 agonist ivuxolimab in advanced cancers. Study background: Eligibility admitted prior anti-PD-1, anti-PD-L1 or anti-CTLA-4 therapy; 40% had some.

Blood sampling was done at baseline, cycle 4 day 1, and cycle 7 day 1. Study results and caveats: In the 0.1-3.0 mg/kg groups, partial responders showed among the lowest expansion.

The table came from immunoSEQ multiplex PCR; TCRdb's copy has only in-frame clones and leaves some out. Here the sample spans approximately 60,000 clones, 90% to 95% being singletons. This CDR3 has 13 amino acids. CDR1 is MNHEY, CDR2 SMNVEV, per germline (reference sequence). V was shortened by 3 bases and J by 0 bases, with 5 bases between the two germline ends. The source material was CD4+ or CD8+ T cells sorted from blood, sampled in a trial of the OX40 agonist ivuxolimab. The clonotype originates from an adult with an advanced solid tumor such as melanoma, head and neck, liver or kidney cancer. The chain uses TRBV27 and TRBJ1-2; D not resolved. The CDR3 DNA is TGTGCCAGCAGTTTGAACACTAACTATGGCTACACCTTC. It translates to CASSLNTNYGYTF.